This T cell receptor (beta chain) was sequenced for a study of spatial heterogeneity in lung cancer. Study at large: There were some 76 donors, all of them untreated patients with early-stage non-small cell lung cancer. The follow-up PBMC samples were sequenced whenever they were available. The median time to follow-up was approximately 23 months after resection.

Noted time point: blood at routine non-recurrence follow-up after resection. TCRdb independently ran MiXCR on the 5' RACE reads; one entry per CDR3 protein. The sample lists about 20,000 distinct CDR3 sequences, 7% to 10% occurring once. This clonotype showed up many times. Here the sequenced sample was PBMCs, taken at follow-up. This clonotype originated in a male donor with early-stage non-small cell lung cancer.

CDR3 bases: TGTGCCAGCAGCCATCGGACAGGGAGCTCCTACAATGAGCAGTTCTTC. This sequence encodes CASSHRTGSSYNEQFF. The chain recombines TRBV14 with TRBJ2-1, with 8 nucleotides matching TRBD1. This CDR3 spans 16 amino acids. Germline CDR1 SGHDN, CDR2 FVKESK. J was trimmed by 0 bases and V by 3 bases; bases with no gene match: 4.